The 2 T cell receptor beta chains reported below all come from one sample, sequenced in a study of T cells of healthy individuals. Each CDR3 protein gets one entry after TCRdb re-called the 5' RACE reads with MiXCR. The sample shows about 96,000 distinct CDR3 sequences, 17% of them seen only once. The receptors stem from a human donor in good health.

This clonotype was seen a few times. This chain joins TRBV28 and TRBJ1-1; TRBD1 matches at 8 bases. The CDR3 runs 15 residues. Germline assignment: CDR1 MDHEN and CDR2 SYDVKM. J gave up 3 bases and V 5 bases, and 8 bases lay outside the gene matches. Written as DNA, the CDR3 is TGTGCCAGCAGTCCTGTTTGGGACAGGTACACTGAAGCTTTCTTT. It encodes CASSPVWDRYTEAFF. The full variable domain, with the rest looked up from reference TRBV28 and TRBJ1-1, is DVKVTQSSRYLVKRTGEKVFLECVQDMDHENMFWYRQDPGLGLRLIYFSYDVKMKEKGDIPEGYSVSREKKERFSLILESASTNQTSMYLCASSPVWDRYTEAFFGQGTRLTVV.

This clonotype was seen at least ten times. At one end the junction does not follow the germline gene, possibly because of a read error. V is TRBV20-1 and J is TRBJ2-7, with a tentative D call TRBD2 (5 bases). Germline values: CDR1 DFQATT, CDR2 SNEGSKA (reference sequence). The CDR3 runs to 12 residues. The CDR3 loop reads CSARETGGEQYF. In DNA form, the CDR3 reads TGCAGTGCAAGAGAAACGGGCGGGGAGCAGTACTTC.